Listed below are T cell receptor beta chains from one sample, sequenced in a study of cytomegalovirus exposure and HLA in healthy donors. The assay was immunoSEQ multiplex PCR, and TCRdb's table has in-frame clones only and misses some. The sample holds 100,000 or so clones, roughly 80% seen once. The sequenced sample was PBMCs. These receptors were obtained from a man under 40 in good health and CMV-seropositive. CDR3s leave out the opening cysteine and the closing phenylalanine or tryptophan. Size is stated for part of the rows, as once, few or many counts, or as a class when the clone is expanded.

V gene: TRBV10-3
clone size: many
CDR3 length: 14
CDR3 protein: AISERGPGNTGELF

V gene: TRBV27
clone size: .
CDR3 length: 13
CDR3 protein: ASSFRGGRAGELF

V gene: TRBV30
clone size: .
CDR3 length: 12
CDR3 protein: AWSVSGGLETQY

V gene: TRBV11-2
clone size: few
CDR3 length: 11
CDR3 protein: ASSLVETGELF

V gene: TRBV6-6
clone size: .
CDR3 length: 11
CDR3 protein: ASQGVDTDTQY

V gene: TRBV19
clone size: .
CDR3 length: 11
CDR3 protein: ASRSTGEDTQY

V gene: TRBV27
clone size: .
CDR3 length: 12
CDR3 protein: ATAEGVVQETQY

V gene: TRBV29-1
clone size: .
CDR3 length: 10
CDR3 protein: SVDLYTGELF

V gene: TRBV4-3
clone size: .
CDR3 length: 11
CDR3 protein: ASSQDTGNTIY

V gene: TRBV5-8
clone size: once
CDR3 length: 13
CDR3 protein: ASSLGTVNTGELF

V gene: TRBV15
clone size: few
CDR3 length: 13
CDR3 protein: ATSRDAQGTGEQY

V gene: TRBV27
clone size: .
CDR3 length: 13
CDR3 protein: ASSFTTQNTGELF

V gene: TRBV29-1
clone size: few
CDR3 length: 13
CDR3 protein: SVNVLGQPNTEAF

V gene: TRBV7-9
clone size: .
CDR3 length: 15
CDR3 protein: ASSLGLTGGAQDTQY

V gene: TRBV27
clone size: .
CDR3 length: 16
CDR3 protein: ASSLSVPVRHSNQPQH

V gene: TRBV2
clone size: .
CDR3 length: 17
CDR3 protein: ASSGPTGQDFSAQETQY

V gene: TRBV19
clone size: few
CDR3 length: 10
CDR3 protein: ASSIGGAEAF

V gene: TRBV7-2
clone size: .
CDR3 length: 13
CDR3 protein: ASSFLAGGDYEQY

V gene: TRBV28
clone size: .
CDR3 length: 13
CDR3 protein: ASRRALGGKNIQY

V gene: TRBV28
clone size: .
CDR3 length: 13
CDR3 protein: ASSATGGWGQPQH

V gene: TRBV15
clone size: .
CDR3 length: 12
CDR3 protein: ATSRDRTNEKLF

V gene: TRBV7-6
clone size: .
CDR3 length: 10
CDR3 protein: ASSRGDYEQY

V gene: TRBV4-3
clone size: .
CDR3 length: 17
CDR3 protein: ASSQGLLPNDGTYNEQF

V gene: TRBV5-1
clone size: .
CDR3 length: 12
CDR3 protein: ASSYAGGVYAQY

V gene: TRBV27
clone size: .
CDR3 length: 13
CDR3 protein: ASSLSGRRTSEQY

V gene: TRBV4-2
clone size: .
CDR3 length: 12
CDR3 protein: ASSPIEGAGEQY

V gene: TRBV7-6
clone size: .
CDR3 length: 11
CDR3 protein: ASSSSSGNTIY

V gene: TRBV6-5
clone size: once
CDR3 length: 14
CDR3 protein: ASSYYRGQGGSPLH